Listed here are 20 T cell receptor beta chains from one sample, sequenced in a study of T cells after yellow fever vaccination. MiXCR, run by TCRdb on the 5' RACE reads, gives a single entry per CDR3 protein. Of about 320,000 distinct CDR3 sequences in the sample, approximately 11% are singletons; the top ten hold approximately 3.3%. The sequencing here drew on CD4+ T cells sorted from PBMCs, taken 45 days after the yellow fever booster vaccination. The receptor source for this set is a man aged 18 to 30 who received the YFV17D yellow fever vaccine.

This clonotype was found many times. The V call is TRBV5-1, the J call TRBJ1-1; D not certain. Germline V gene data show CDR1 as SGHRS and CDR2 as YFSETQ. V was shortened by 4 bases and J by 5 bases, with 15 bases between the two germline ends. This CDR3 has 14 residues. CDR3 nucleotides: TGCGCCAGCAGCCAGAATCCGGGGATTACTGAAGCTTTCTTT. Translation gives CASSQNPGITEAFF.

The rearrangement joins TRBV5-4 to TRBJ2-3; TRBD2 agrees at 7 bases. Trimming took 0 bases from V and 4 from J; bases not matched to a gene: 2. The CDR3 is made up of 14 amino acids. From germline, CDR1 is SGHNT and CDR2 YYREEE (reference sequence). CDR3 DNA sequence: TGTGCCAGCAGCTTGGCCAGCGGGGCAGATACGCAGTATTTT. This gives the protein CASSLASGADTQYF.

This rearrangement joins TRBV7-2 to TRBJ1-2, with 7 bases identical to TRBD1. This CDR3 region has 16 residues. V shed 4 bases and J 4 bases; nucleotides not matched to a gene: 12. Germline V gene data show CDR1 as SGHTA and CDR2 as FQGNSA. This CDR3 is CASSYKGGAEGYGYTF. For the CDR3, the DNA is TGTGCCAGCAGCTACAAAGGGGGCGCTGAGGGCTATGGCTACACCTTC.

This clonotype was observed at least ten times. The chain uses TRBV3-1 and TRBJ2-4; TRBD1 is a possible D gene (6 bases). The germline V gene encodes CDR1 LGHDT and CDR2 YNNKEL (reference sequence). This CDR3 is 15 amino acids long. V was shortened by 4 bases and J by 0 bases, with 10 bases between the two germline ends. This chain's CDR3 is CASSLGTLAKNIQYF. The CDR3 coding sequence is TGTGCCAGCAGCCTCGGGACATTAGCCAAAAACATTCAGTACTTC.

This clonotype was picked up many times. DNA for the CDR3: TGCAGCGCCACAGGGGACGAAGAGACCCAGTACTTC. Encoded protein: CSATGDEETQYF. The V gene is TRBV29-1, the J gene TRBJ2-5; 7 bases align to TRBD1. The germline gives CDR1 SQVTM, CDR2 ANQGSEA. This CDR3 comprises 12 residues. V trimming: 7 bases; J trimming: 3 bases; junction bases outside the gene matches: 5.

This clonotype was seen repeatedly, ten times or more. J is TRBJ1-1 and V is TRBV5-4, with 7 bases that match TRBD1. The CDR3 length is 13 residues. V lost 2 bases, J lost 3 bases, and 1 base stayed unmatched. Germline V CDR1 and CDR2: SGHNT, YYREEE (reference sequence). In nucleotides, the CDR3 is TGTGCCAGCAGCTTAGGACAGGACACTGAAGCTTTCTTT. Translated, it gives CASSLGQDTEAFF.

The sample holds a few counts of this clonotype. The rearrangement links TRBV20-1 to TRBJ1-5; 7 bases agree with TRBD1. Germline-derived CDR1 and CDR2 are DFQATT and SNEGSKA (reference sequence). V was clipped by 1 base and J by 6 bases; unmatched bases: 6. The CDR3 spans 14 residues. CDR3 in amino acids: CSARGDSSTQPQHF. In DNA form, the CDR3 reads TGCAGTGCTAGAGGGGACAGCTCAACTCAGCCCCAGCATTTT.

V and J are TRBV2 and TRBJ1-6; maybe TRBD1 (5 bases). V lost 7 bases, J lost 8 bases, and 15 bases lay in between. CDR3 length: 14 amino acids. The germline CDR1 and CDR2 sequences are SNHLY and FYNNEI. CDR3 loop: CASTLGEFYSPLHF. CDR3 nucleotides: TGTGCCAGCACCTTAGGGGAGTTTTATTCACCCCTCCACTTT.

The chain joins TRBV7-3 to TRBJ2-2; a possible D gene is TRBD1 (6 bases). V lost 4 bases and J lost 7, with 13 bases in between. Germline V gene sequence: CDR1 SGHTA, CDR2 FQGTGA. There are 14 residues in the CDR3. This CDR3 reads CASSSSGGSGELFF. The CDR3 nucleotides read TGTGCCAGCAGCTCATCTGGGGGCAGCGGGGAGCTGTTTTTT.

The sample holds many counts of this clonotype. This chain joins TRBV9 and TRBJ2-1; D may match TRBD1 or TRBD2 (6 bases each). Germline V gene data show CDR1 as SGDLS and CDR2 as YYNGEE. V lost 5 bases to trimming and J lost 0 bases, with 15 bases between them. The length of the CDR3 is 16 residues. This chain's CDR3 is CASSENGGSSYNEQFF. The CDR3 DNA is TGTGCCAGCAGTGAGAACGGGGGCAGCTCCTACAATGAGCAGTTCTTC.

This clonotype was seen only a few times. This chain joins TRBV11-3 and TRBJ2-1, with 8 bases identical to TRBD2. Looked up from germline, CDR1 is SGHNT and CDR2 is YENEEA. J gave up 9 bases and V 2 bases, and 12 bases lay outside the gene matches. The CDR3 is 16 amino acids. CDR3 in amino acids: CASSLYGGAEFTEQFF. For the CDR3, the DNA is TGTGCCAGCAGCTTATACGGGGGGGCCGAGTTCACTGAGCAGTTCTTC. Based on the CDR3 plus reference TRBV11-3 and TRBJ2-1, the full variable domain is EAGVVQSPRYKIIEKKQPVAFWCNPISGHNTLYWYLQNLGQGPELLIRYENEEAVDDSQLPKDRFSAERLKGVDSTLKIQPAELGDSAVYLCASSLYGGAEFTEQFFGPGTRLTVL.

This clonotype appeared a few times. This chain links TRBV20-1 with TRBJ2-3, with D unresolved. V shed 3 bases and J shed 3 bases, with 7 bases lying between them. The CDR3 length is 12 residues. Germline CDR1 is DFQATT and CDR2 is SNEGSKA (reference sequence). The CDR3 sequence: CSASEMTDTQYF. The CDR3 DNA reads TGCAGTGCTAGCGAGATGACAGATACGCAGTATTTT.

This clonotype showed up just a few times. The CDR3 nucleotides read TGTGCCAGCGGCACTTGGAGCAATCAGCCCCAGCATTTT. It codes for CASGTWSNQPQHF. V gene TRBV7-8 combines with J gene TRBJ1-5; D remains unclear. The V end was cut by 8 bases, the J end by 1 base, with 9 bases between. The CDR3 loop spans 13 amino acids. Germline CDR1 and CDR2: SGHVS and FQNEAQ. Full variable domain (remainder filled in from reference TRBV7-8 and TRBJ1-5): GAGVSQSPRYKVAKRGQDVALRCDPISGHVSLFWYQQALGQGPEFLTYFQNEAQLDKSGLPSDRFFAERPEGSVSTLKIQRTQQEDSAVYLCASGTWSNQPQHFGDGTRLSIL.

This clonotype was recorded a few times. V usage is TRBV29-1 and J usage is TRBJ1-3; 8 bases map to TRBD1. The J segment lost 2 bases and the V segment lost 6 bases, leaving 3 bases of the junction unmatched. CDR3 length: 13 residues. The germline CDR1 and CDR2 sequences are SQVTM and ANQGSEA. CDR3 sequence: CSVEQGAGNTIYF. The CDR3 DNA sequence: TGCAGCGTCGAACAGGGGGCTGGAAACACCATATATTTT. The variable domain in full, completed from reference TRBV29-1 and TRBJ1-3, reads SAVISQKPSRDICQRGTSLTIQCQVDSQVTMMFWYRQQPGQSLTLIATANQGSEATYESGFVIDKFPISRPNLTFSTLTVSNMSPEDSSIYLCSVEQGAGNTIYFGEGSWLTVV.

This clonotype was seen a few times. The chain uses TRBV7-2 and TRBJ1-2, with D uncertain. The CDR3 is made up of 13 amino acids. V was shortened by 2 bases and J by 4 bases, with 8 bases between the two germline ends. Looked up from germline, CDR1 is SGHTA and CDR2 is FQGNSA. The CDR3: CASSLYETYGYTF. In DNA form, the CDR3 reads TGTGCCAGCAGCTTATATGAAACCTATGGCTACACCTTC.

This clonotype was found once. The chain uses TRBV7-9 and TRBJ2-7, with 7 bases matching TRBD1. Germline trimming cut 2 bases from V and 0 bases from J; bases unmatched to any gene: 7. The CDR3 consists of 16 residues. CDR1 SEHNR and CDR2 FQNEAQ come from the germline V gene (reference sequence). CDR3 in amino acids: CASSLSGQVFSYEQYF. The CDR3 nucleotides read TGTGCCAGCAGCTTAAGTGGACAGGTATTCTCCTACGAGCAGTACTTC.

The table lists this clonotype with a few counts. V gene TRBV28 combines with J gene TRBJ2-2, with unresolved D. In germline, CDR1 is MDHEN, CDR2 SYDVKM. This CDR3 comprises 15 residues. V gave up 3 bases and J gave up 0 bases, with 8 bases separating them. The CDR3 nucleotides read TGTGCCAGCAGTTTGGTGGGGACGAACACCGGGGAGCTGTTTTTT. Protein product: CASSLVGTNTGELFF.

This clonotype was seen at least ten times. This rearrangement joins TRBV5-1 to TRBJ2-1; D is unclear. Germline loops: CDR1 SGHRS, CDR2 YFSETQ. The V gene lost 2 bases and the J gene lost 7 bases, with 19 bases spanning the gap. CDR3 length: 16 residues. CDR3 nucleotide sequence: TGCGCCAGCAGCTTACCCAGATCAAGTGGTGGGAATGAGCAGTTCTTC. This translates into CASSLPRSSGGNEQFF. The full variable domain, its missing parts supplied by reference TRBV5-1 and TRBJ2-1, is KAGVTQTPRYLIKTRGQQVTLSCSPISGHRSVSWYQQTPGQGLQFLFEYFSETQRNKGNFPGRFSGRQFSNSRSEMNVSTLELGDSALYLCASSLPRSSGGNEQFFGPGTRLTVL.

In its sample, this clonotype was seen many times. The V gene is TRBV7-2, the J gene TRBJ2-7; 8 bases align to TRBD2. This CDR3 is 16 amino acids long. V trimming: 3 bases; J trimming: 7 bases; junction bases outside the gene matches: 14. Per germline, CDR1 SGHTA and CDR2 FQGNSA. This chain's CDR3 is CASSFNPLAGGQEQYF. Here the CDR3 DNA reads TGTGCCAGCAGCTTCAATCCCCTCGCGGGGGGCCAAGAGCAGTACTTC.

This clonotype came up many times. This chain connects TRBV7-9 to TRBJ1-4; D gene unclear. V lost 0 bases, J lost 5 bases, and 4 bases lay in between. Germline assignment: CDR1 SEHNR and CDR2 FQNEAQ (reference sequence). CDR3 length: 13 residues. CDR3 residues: CASSLAGNEKLFF. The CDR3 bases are TGTGCCAGCAGCTTAGCAGGGAATGAAAAACTGTTTTTT.